This T cell receptor beta chain derives from a study of T cells in Graves' hyperthyroidism and ophthalmopathy. Whole-study results and caveats: Blood also held most thyroid clonotypes expanded beyond 0.001.

Each diagnosis was grounded in clinical symptoms, serum thyroxine and TRAb, thyroid ultrasound, and orbital computed tomography. Fresh 10 ml peripheral blood yielded PBMCs. This clonotype was detected ten times or more. Its antigen is not known. The source material, RNA transcripts, was used to amplify TCR beta CDR3 regions. HTBI primers were the set used in a first-round RT-PCR of the TCR CDR3. TCRdb reanalysed the multiplex PCR reads using MiXCR and keeps one entry per CDR3 protein. The sample includes under 350,000 distinct CDR3 sequences, approximately 18% of them seen just once. Trimming took off 5 bases at V and 4 bases at J, with 9 bases between the two ends. The CDR3 totals 12 residues. Germline loops: CDR1 DFQATT, CDR2 SNEGSKA (reference sequence).

Sample: blood. This sequence joins TRBV20-1 and TRBJ1-5; no clear D gene. The receptor's source is a woman between 50 and 59 years old with Graves' hyperthyroidism. The CDR3 here is CSAQTTNQPQHF. The DNA of the CDR3 is TGCAGTGCTCAGACAACTAATCAGCCCCAGCATTTT.